This T cell receptor beta chain was sequenced during a study of sequential checkpoint blockade in melanoma. Sequencing used immunoSEQ multiplex PCR; TCRdb keeps in-frame clones, though not all of them. The sample shows over 10,000 clones, 74% of them seen only once. Trimming removed 4 bases from V and 7 bases from J, with 14 bases in between. CDR1 and CDR2 (germline): MGHRA, YSYEKL. The CDR3 length is 13 residues. Treatment noted: randomized to nivolumab then ipilimumab (arm A) or the reverse (arm B). Here the sequenced sample was CD8+ T cells sorted from blood (inferred from file names), taken from a patient given nivolumab and ipilimumab in sequence. The chain combines TRBV4-1 with TRBJ2-7; possible D gene TRBD1, 7 bases. This TCR came from a human donor with melanoma. This CDR3 is CASSLGTAGEQYF. Written as DNA, the CDR3 is TGCGCCAGCAGCCTCGGGACAGCGGGTGAGCAGTACTTC.